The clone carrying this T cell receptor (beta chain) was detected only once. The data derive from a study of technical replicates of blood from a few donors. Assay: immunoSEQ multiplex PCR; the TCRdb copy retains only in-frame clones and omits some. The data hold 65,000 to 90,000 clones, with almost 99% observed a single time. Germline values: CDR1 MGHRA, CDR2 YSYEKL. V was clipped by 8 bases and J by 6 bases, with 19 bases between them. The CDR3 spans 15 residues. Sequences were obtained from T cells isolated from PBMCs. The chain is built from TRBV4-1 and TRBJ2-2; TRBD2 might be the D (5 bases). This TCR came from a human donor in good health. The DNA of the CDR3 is TGCGCCAGCCTTACCTCGCCGGGAATGCCCGGGGAGCTGTTTTTT. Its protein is CASLTSPGMPGELFF.